Each of the 27 T cell receptor beta chains below was sequenced from the same sample in a study of T cells in Graves' hyperthyroidism and ophthalmopathy. Amplified TCR beta CDR3 regions derived from RNA transcripts. With the HTBI primer set, the TCR CDR3 went through a first round of RT-PCR. TCRdb ran MiXCR on the multiplex PCR reads and lists one entry per CDR3 protein. The sample carries 350,000 to 400,000 distinct CDR3 sequences, 15% to 20% recorded once. The sequenced sample was blood. These receptors were taken from a woman aged 18-30 years with Graves' hyperthyroidism.

This clonotype has at least ten counts. The chain employs TRBV5-6 and TRBJ2-5, with D perhaps matching TRBD2 (5 bases). Germline V lookup: CDR1 SGHDT, CDR2 YYEEEE. The germline V and J ends were trimmed by 0 bases and 0 bases, with 12 bases remaining between them. The CDR3 is 16 amino acids. The CDR3 loop is CASSLDPGSYQETQYF. CDR3 sequence (DNA): TGTGCCAGCAGCTTGGATCCGGGGTCCTACCAAGAGACCCAGTACTTC.

This clonotype occurred many times. In DNA form, the CDR3 reads TGTGCCAGCAGGAACAGGAACACCATATATTTT. This encodes CASRNRNTIYF. This chain connects TRBV6-1 to TRBJ1-3; weak D call: TRBD1 (5 bases). The CDR3 is made up of 11 amino acids. The germline V and J ends were trimmed by 6 bases and 7 bases, with 7 bases remaining between them. Germline values: CDR1 MNHNS, CDR2 SASEGT.

This chain uses TRBV6-2 or TRBV6-3 with TRBJ2-1; 9 nucleotides match TRBD2. The CDR3 spans 15 residues. The V gene's germline CDR1 is MNHEY and CDR2 SVGEGT. The J segment lost 8 bases and the V segment lost 1 base, leaving 6 bases of the junction unmatched. The CDR3 DNA follows: TGTGCCAGCAGTTACTTGGCGGGGGGGCTTGATGAGCAGTTCTTC. Translated, it gives CASSYLAGGLDEQFF.

This clonotype was observed at least ten times. This chain uses TRBV19 with TRBJ1-2, with a tentative D call TRBD1 (5 bases). There are 15 residues in the CDR3. Deletions cut 3 bases from V and 3 bases from J, with 14 bases between. Germline V gene lookup returns CDR1 LNHDA and CDR2 SQIVND (reference sequence). CDR3: CASSIAGWKDYGYTF. CDR3 sequence (DNA): TGTGCCAGTAGTATTGCAGGGTGGAAAGACTATGGCTACACCTTC.

This clonotype was counted once. CDR3 loop: CSVEGNLGETQYF. CDR3 DNA sequence: TGCAGCGTTGAGGGTAACCTGGGGGAGACCCAGTACTTC. The V call is TRBV29-1, the J call TRBJ2-5; D is unresolved. V dropped 3 bases and J dropped 5 bases, with 13 bases sitting between them. Germline V lookup: CDR1 SQVTM, CDR2 ANQGSEA. This CDR3 has 13 amino acids. The full variable domain, its missing parts supplied by reference TRBV29-1 and TRBJ2-5, is SAVISQKPSRDICQRGTSLTIQCQVDSQVTMMFWYRQQPGQSLTLIATANQGSEATYESGFVIDKFPISRPNLTFSTLTVSNMSPEDSSIYLCSVEGNLGETQYFGPGTRLLVL.

This clonotype has a count of ten or more. The J gene is TRBJ1-2, the V gene TRBV11-2; TRBD1 agrees at 9 bases. Germline CDR1 SGHAT, CDR2 FQNNGV. Losses at the gene ends were 1 base for V and 0 bases for J; bases not matched to a gene: 12. The CDR3 runs 19 residues. The DNA of the CDR3 is TGTGCCAGCAGCTTAGTCGGATTCGGACAGGGGCGAGCTAACTATGGCTACACCTTC. This codes for CASSLVGFGQGRANYGYTF.

In its sample, this clonotype was seen many times. The chain recombines TRBV12-3 or TRBV12-4 with TRBJ2-5; D is unresolved. Trimming took off 10 bases at V and 0 bases at J, with 12 bases between the two ends. The CDR3 runs to 13 residues. CDR3 sequence reads: CAILPLDQETQYF. In DNA, the CDR3 is TGTGCCATCCTTCCACTGGACCAAGAGACCCAGTACTTC.

This clonotype has ten or more counts. The V call is TRBV5-6, the J call TRBJ2-5; D unresolved. The CDR3 length is 14 residues. The germline V gene has CDR1 SGHDT and CDR2 YYEEEE. The V end lost 1 base, the J end lost 1 base, and 8 bases lay between the germline ends. As DNA, the CDR3 is TGTGCCAGCAGCTTGAGGCAGACCCAAGAGACCCAGTACTTC. Encoded protein: CASSLRQTQETQYF.

In its sample, this clonotype was seen many times. This chain uses TRBV5-1 with TRBJ2-7; D is perhaps TRBD1 (6 bases). Germline loops: CDR1 SGHRS, CDR2 YFSETQ. The ends were cut back, 3 bases at V and 1 base at J, with 11 bases in the middle. There are 14 residues in the CDR3. CDR3 bases: TGCGCCAGCAGCTACAGGGAGAGATCCTACGAGCAGTACTTC. Encoded protein: CASSYRERSYEQYF.

At least ten counts were recorded for this clonotype. The chain joins TRBV12-3 or TRBV12-4 to TRBJ2-5, with D unclear. V was shortened by 2 bases and J by 1 base, with 17 bases between the two germline ends. This CDR3 has 17 residues. CDR3 bases: TGTGCCAGCAGTTTAATCCTAGGCGAAGGGTTCCAAGAGACCCAGTACTTC. It yields the protein CASSLILGEGFQETQYF.

Many counts were recorded for this clonotype. The chain links TRBV28 to TRBJ1-5; D might be TRBD1 (5 bases). The germline gives CDR1 MDHEN, CDR2 SYDVKM. The CDR3 length is 17 residues. Between the trimmed V and J ends, which lost 5 bases and 7 bases, there was a span of 24 bases. CDR3 sequence reads: CASSPTEGRWGWQPQHF. The CDR3 coding sequence is TGTGCCAGCAGTCCTACCGAGGGGAGATGGGGTTGGCAGCCCCAGCATTTT.

This clonotype has ten or more counts. CDR3 nucleotide sequence: TGCAGTGCTAGAGTGGACAGGGGGCTTGGGGAGCAGTACTTC. Translating it yields CSARVDRGLGEQYF. The V call is TRBV20-1, the J call TRBJ2-7; 11 bases line up with TRBD1. Germline V gene lookup returns CDR1 DFQATT and CDR2 SNEGSKA (reference sequence). The CDR3 runs 14 residues. The V and J ends lost 1 base and 7 bases, in that order; junction bases with no gene match: 6.

This clonotype appeared many times. The rearrangement uses TRBV28 and TRBJ1-1; D gene unclear. This CDR3 spans 12 amino acids. Trimming removed 5 bases at V and 10 bases at J, with 14 bases between. Germline V gives CDR1 MDHEN, CDR2 SYDVKM. The CDR3 reads CASSNDVRRAFF. CDR3 coding DNA: TGTGCCAGCAGTAACGACGTGAGGAGAGCTTTCTTT.

The table lists this clonotype with many counts. This sequence joins TRBV12-3 or TRBV12-4 and TRBJ1-2, with D hard to call. The CDR3 sequence is 15 residues long. Trimming removed 8 bases from V and 2 bases from J, with 18 bases in between. This CDR3 reads CASSLSNRANYGYTF. The CDR3 nucleotides read TGTGCCAGCTCTCTTTCCAACCGCGCAAACTATGGCTACACCTTC.

The sample holds many counts of this clonotype. This chain uses TRBV20-1 with TRBJ1-1; no reliable D call. This CDR3 contains 13 residues. Trimming removed 3 bases at V and 3 bases at J, with 11 bases between. CDR1 DFQATT and CDR2 SNEGSKA come from the germline V gene (reference sequence). The CDR3 coding sequence is TGCAGTGCTAGGAAGGGAGGCGACACTGAAGCTTTCTTT. This gives the protein CSARKGGDTEAFF.

The CDR3: CASSYSTGAVGETQYF. As DNA, the CDR3 is TGTGCCAGCAGTTACAGTACGGGGGCGGTAGGGGAGACCCAGTACTTC. This chain links TRBV6-5 with TRBJ2-5; possibly TRBD1 or TRBD2 for D (6 bases each). V shed 2 bases and J shed 5 bases, with 18 bases lying between them. Germline V gene data show CDR1 as MNHEY and CDR2 as SVGAGI. The CDR3 extends over 16 amino acids.

The chain uses TRBV7-2 and TRBJ2-5; D may be TRBD1 (6 bases). CDR3 length equals 14 residues. The V end lost 6 bases, the J end lost 4 bases, and 15 bases lay between the germline ends. The germline gives CDR1 SGHTA, CDR2 FQGNSA. This CDR3 reads CASSYQGQGETQYF. The CDR3 DNA sequence: TGTGCCAGCAGTTATCAGGGACAAGGAGAGACCCAGTACTTC.

Many counts were recorded for this clonotype. The V call is TRBV6-5, the J call TRBJ2-5; D is unclear. Germline loops: CDR1 MNHEY, CDR2 SVGAGI. The germline V and J ends were trimmed by 5 bases and 1 base, with 8 bases remaining between them. The CDR3 is 13 amino acids. DNA for the CDR3: TGTGCCAGCAGTAACCTTGCCCAAGAGACCCAGTACTTC. Translation gives CASSNLAQETQYF.

With respect to this clonotype: A clone one base away is much larger, so this may be a read error. V usage is TRBV11-1 and J usage is TRBJ1-2; tentatively, D is TRBD1 (6 bases). The ends were cut back, 4 bases at V and 4 bases at J, with 16 bases in the middle. The V gene's germline CDR1 is SGHAT and CDR2 FQDESV (reference sequence). The CDR3 spans 15 residues. The chain's CDR3 is CASSSVWDTVYGYTF. The CDR3 DNA reads TGTGCCAGCAGCTCTGTCTGGGACACAGTCTATGGCTACACCTTC.

The table lists this clonotype with many counts. This chain joins TRBV5-1 and TRBJ1-3, with 7 bases lining up with TRBD1. Germline V gives CDR1 SGHRS, CDR2 YFSETQ. The CDR3 is 14 residues long. V lost 4 bases to trimming and J lost 2 bases; unmatched junction nucleotides: 3. Here the CDR3 reads CASSLGQPGNTIYF. In nucleotides, the CDR3 is TGCGCCAGCAGCCTGGGACAGCCTGGAAACACCATATATTTT.

This clonotype came up many times. CDR3 in DNA: TGTGCCAGCAGCCAAGACTGGACTGGAAACACCATATATTTT. Amino acid sequence: CASSQDWTGNTIYF. The chain joins TRBV14 to TRBJ1-3; D remains ambiguous. Looked up from germline, CDR1 is SGHDN and CDR2 is FVKESK. V dropped 0 bases and J dropped 2 bases, with 5 bases sitting between them. This CDR3 comprises 14 residues.

The V and J genes are TRBV28 and TRBJ2-7; 9 nucleotides agree with TRBD1. The CDR3 sequence is 16 residues long. V lost 8 bases, J lost 5 bases, and 16 bases stayed unmatched. In germline, CDR1 is MDHEN, CDR2 SYDVKM. The CDR3 is CASVGIRDRAKNEQYF. Here the CDR3 DNA reads TGTGCCAGCGTGGGGATCCGGGACAGGGCCAAAAACGAGCAGTACTTC.

This clonotype was observed at least ten times. The chain recombines TRBV13 with TRBJ2-7, with a weak D call TRBD1 (7 bases). V lost 3 bases, J lost 1 base, and 13 bases lay in between. Per the germline V gene, CDR1 is PRHDT and CDR2 is FYEKMQ (reference sequence). The CDR3 runs 15 residues. This CDR3 reads CASSFRGTVSYEQYF. The DNA of the CDR3 is TGTGCCAGCAGCTTCCGGGGGACAGTTTCCTACGAGCAGTACTTC.

This clonotype was detected many times. The chain carries TRBV2 and TRBJ2-7; 7 positions agree with TRBD1. Germline trimming cut 6 bases from V and 6 bases from J; bases unmatched to any gene: 8. The CDR3 spans 13 residues. From germline, CDR1 is SNHLY and CDR2 FYNNEI. The CDR3 DNA reads as TGTGCCAGCAGGTCGACAGGGCCTGCCGAGCAGTACTTC. This translates into CASRSTGPAEQYF.

This clonotype was seen at least ten times. V and J are TRBV2 and TRBJ1-2; D not certain. The V gene's germline CDR1 is SNHLY and CDR2 FYNNEI. Between the trimmed V and J ends, which lost 2 bases and 8 bases, there was a span of 9 bases. This CDR3 has 12 amino acids. CDR3: CASSEPIAGYTF. The DNA of the CDR3 is TGTGCCAGCAGTGAACCCATCGCCGGCTACACCTTC.

This clonotype appeared many times. This chain connects TRBV20-1 to TRBJ2-7; TRBD1 is a possible D gene (5 bases). The germline gives CDR1 DFQATT, CDR2 SNEGSKA (reference sequence). The V and J ends lost 2 bases and 4 bases respectively, with 12 bases between them. CDR3 length: 13 residues. The CDR3 sequence: CSARSREEYEQYF. DNA of the CDR3: TGCAGTGCTAGAAGCAGGGAAGAATACGAGCAGTACTTC.

In regard to this clonotype: This clone may be a read error of a much larger clone one base away. The rearrangement uses TRBV12-3 or TRBV12-4 and TRBJ1-1; TRBD1 matches 9 bases. The CDR3 contains 15 residues. The CDR3 loop is CASSLYGTGTTEACF. CDR3 DNA: TGTGCCAGCAGTTTATATGGGACAGGGACCACTGAAGCTTGCTTT.